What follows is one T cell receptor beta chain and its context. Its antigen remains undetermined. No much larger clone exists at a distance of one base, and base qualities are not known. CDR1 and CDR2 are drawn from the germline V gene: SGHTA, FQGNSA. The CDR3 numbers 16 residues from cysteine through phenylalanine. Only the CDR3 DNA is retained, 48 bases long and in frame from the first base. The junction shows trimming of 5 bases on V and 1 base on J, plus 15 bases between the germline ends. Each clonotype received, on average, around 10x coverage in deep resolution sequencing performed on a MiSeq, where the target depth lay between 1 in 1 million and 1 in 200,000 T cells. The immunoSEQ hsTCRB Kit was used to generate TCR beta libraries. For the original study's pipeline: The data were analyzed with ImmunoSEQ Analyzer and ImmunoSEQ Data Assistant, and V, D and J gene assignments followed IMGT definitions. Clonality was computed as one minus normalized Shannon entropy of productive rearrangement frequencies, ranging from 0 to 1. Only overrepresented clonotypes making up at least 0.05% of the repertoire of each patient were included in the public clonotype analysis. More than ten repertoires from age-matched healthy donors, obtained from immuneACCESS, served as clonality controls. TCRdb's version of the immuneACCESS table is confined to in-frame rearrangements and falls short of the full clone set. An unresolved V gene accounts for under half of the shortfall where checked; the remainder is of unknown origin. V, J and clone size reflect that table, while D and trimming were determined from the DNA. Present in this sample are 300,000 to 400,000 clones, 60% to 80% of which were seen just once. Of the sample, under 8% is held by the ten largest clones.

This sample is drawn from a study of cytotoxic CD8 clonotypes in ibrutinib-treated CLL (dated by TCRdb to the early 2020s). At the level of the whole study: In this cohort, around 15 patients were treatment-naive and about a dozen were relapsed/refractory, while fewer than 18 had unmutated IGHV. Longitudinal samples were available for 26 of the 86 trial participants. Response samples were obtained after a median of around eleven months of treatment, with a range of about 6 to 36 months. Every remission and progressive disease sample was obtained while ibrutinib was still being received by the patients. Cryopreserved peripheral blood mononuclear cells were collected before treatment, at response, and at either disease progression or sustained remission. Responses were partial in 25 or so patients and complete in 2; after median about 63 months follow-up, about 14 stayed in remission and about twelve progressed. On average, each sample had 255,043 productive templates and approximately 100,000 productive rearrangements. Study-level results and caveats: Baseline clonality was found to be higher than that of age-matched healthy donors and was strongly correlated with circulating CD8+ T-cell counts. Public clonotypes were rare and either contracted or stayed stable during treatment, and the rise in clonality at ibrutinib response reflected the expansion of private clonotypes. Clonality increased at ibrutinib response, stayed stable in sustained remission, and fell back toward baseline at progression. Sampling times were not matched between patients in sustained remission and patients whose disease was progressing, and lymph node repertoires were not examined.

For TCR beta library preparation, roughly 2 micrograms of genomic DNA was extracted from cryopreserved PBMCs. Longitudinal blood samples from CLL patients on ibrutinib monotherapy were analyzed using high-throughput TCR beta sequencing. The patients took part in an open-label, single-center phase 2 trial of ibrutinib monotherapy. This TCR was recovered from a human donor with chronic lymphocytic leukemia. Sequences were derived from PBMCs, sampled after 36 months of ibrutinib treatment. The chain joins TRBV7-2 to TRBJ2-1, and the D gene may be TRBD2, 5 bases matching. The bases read TGTGCCAGCAGCCTACTAGTGGCCAGGTCCTACAATGAGCAGTTCTTC. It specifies CASSLLVARSYNEQFF.